The 2 T cell receptor beta chains below were found in one sample sequenced in a study of control samples from healthy donors and cancer patients. Libraries were prepared by immunoSEQ multiplex PCR; TCRdb keeps only in-frame clonotypes and omits some of them. The sample contains tens of thousands of clones, approximately 93% of which appear only once. Specimen: blood. The receptor source for this set is a young woman in good health.

This clone was counted once. This sequence joins TRBV13 and TRBJ1-1; D unclear. The germline V gene has CDR1 PRHDT and CDR2 FYEKMQ (reference sequence). The V and J ends lost 4 bases and 1 base respectively, with 10 bases between them. CDR3 length: 14 amino acids. CDR3: CASSSPDGNTEAFF. CDR3 coding DNA: TGTGCCAGCAGCTCGCCGGACGGGAACACTGAAGCTTTCTTT.

Ten or more counts support this clone. The chain joins TRBV6-5 to TRBJ1-5; D is possibly TRBD1 (5 bases). Looked up from germline, CDR1 is MNHEY and CDR2 is SVGAGI. The CDR3 consists of 15 residues. Trimming shortened V by 6 bases and J by 4 bases, and 16 bases separated the two germline ends. In nucleotides, the CDR3 is TGTGCCAGCAGCAGCATTTGGGGCGGAAATCAGCCCCAGCATTTT. It specifies CASSSIWGGNQPQHF.